A selection of T cell receptor beta chains follows, all from one sample in a study of T cells in Graves' hyperthyroidism and ophthalmopathy. TCRdb redid the calling of the multiplex PCR reads with MiXCR, one entry per CDR3 protein. The sample gives 550,000 to 650,000 distinct CDR3 sequences, over 11% of which show up once; roughly 5.7% is in the top ten. The sample was blood. Receptors originate from a woman in her thirties with Graves' hyperthyroidism that later progressed to Graves' ophthalmopathy. Both conserved end residues are part of each CDR3. Fields, in order: J gene, clone size, D gene, V gene, CDR3 protein, CDR3 DNA. The D gene is left open where the match is weak. Not all rows give a size; the values are once, few, many and, for expanded clones, a class.

J: TRBJ2-7
size: NA
D: NA
V: TRBV19
CDR3: CASSQTVAPEQYF
DNA: TGTGCCAGTAGTCAGACCGTGGCTCCCGAGCAGTACTTC

J: TRBJ2-3
size: NA
D: TRBD2
V: TRBV30
CDR3: CAWSRETSGRRVQYF
DNA: TGTGCCTGGAGCCGGGAGACTAGCGGTAGAAGGGTGCAGTATTTT

J: TRBJ2-7
size: many
D: TRBD2
V: TRBV6-1
CDR3: CASRGLAASYEQYF
DNA: TGTGCCAGCAGAGGACTAGCGGCCTCCTACGAGCAGTACTTC

J: TRBJ2-1
size: many
D: NA
V: TRBV11-2
CDR3: CATGRGSPASNEQFF
DNA: TGTGCCACCGGTCGGGGGAGCCCGGCCTCCAATGAGCAGTTCTTC

J: TRBJ1-2
size: NA
D: NA
V: TRBV27
CDR3: CASSLGARGVNYGYTF
DNA: TGTGCCAGCAGTTTGGGGGCCCGGGGCGTGAACTATGGCTACACCTTC

J: TRBJ2-7
size: many
D: TRBD2
V: TRBV20-1
CDR3: CSAPRGGGRAGYEQYF
DNA: TGCAGTGCCCCTCGAGGGGGCGGGAGGGCCGGGTACGAGCAGTACTTC

J: TRBJ2-7
size: NA
D: NA
V: TRBV30
CDR3: CAWAQGTGTDEQYF
DNA: TGTGCCTGGGCCCAAGGGACGGGGACGGACGAGCAGTACTTC

J: TRBJ2-1
size: many
D: NA
V: TRBV11-2
CDR3: CASSRGGDNEQFF
DNA: TGTGCCAGCAGCCGGGGAGGAGATAATGAGCAGTTCTTC

J: TRBJ2-1
size: many
D: NA
V: TRBV7-9
CDR3: CASSLAGRLLDEQFF
DNA: TGTGCCAGCAGCTTAGCGGGAAGGTTATTGGATGAGCAGTTCTTC

J: TRBJ1-1
size: NA
D: TRBD1
V: TRBV6-5
CDR3: CASSYSQGADTEAFF
DNA: TGTGCCAGCAGTTACTCGCAGGGGGCAGACACTGAAGCTTTCTTT

J: TRBJ2-5
size: many
D: NA
V: TRBV29-1
CDR3: CSALQGGQTQYF
DNA: TGCAGCGCGTTGCAGGGCGGACAGACCCAGTACTTC

J: TRBJ1-5
size: NA
D: NA
V: TRBV6-2/TRBV6-3
CDR3: CASSYWEDRPQHF
DNA: TGTGCCAGCAGTTACTGGGAGGATCGGCCCCAGCATTTT

J: TRBJ2-1
size: many
D: NA
V: TRBV20-1
CDR3: CSTGRFEQFF
DNA: TGCAGTACCGGACGGTTTGAGCAGTTCTTC

J: TRBJ1-2
size: NA
D: NA
V: TRBV5-4
CDR3: CASSLVGRESYGYTF
DNA: TGTGCCAGCAGCTTGGTGGGCAGGGAGAGCTATGGCTACACCTTC

J: TRBJ1-2
size: many
D: NA
V: TRBV6-1
CDR3: CASSEADGGVNYGYTF
DNA: TGTGCCAGCAGTGAAGCGGACGGGGGAGTGAACTATGGCTACACCTTC

J: TRBJ1-1
size: many
D: NA
V: TRBV20-1
CDR3: CSAREVGWNTEAFF
DNA: TGCAGTGCTAGAGAGGTAGGGTGGAACACTGAAGCTTTCTTT

J: TRBJ2-3
size: many
D: TRBD2
V: TRBV29-1
CDR3: CSVGTSGRVISDTQYF
DNA: TGCAGCGTCGGGACTAGCGGGAGGGTAATCTCAGATACGCAGTATTTT

J: TRBJ2-7
size: many
D: TRBD1
V: TRBV12-3/TRBV12-4
CDR3: CASSNTGADEQYF
DNA: TGTGCCAGCAGTAACACAGGGGCCGATGAGCAGTACTTC

J: TRBJ2-3
size: many
D: TRBD2
V: TRBV6-1
CDR3: CASSQRTSGNTDTQYF
DNA: TGTGCCAGCAGTCAAAGGACTAGCGGGAACACAGATACGCAGTATTTT

J: TRBJ2-2
size: many
D: NA
V: TRBV20-1
CDR3: CSANIPSSGTGELFF
DNA: TGCAGTGCCAACATTCCCTCCTCGGGCACCGGGGAGCTGTTTTTT

J: TRBJ2-7
size: many
D: NA
V: TRBV6-2/TRBV6-3
CDR3: CASSYGPSGEREQYF
DNA: TGTGCCAGCAGTTACGGTCCGTCGGGAGAGAGGGAGCAGTACTTC

J: TRBJ1-1
size: many
D: NA
V: TRBV30
CDR3: CAWIRGGLNTEAFF
DNA: TGTGCCTGGATTAGGGGAGGTTTAAACACTGAAGCTTTCTTT

J: TRBJ2-2
size: NA
D: NA
V: TRBV3-1
CDR3: CASSHRTNNTGELFF
DNA: TGTGCCAGCAGCCACCGGACTAATAACACCGGGGAGCTGTTTTTT

J: TRBJ2-3
size: few
D: NA
V: TRBV4-1
CDR3: CASSPQVGGMTDTQYF
DNA: TGCGCCAGCAGCCCTCAGGTGGGCGGTATGACAGATACGCAGTATTTT

J: TRBJ2-2
size: many
D: NA
V: TRBV12-3/TRBV12-4
CDR3: CASSPPRPGELFF
DNA: TGTGCCAGCAGTCCCCCGCGTCCCGGGGAGCTGTTTTTT

J: TRBJ2-7
size: few
D: NA
V: TRBV12-5
CDR3: CASGLVGGNMNEQYF
DNA: TGTGCTAGTGGTTTGGTTGGCGGGAACATGAACGAGCAGTACTTC

J: TRBJ2-7
size: many
D: NA
V: TRBV7-9
CDR3: CASSPDPQSSYEQYF
DNA: TGTGCCAGCAGCCCAGACCCCCAAAGCTCCTACGAGCAGTACTTC